The rows below give T cell receptor beta chains drawn from one sample of a study of vaccination effects on CD4 cells after COVID-19. Method: immunoSEQ multiplex PCR; TCRdb's copy keeps in-frame clones and lacks some. The sample records under 35,000 clones, about 72% being singletons. Their specific antigens are unknown. Specimen: CD4+ T cells from PBMCs cultured with a peptide pool, collected before COVID-19 vaccination. Every receptor here comes from a human donor who had a prior SARS-CoV-2 infection. Both conserved end residues are part of each CDR3. The D gene is left open where the match is weak. Clone size is not always given. Where it is, it says once, few, many or a class for expanded clones.

V gene	J gene	clone size	D gene	CDR3 protein	CDR3 DNA
TRBV6-2/TRBV6-3	TRBJ2-3	NA	NA	CASSGAERSTDTQYF	TGTGCCAGCAGCGGTGCGGAGCGAAGCACAGATACGCAGTATTTT
TRBV5-1	TRBJ1-2	NA	TRBD1	CASSSGTGGVPDYTF	TGCGCCAGCAGCTCCGGGACAGGGGGTGTTCCTGACTACACCTTC
TRBV5-1	TRBJ1-4	NA	TRBD1	CASSLQGPSNEKLFF	TGCGCCAGCAGCTTACAGGGGCCCTCTAATGAAAAACTGTTTTTT
TRBV18	TRBJ2-7	NA	NA	CASSPPRTATYEQYF	TGTGCCAGCTCCCCACCGAGGACAGCAACCTACGAGCAGTACTTC
TRBV3-1/TRBV3-2	TRBJ2-1	NA	TRBD2	CASSPLDLAGDHNEQFF	TGTGCCAGCAGCCCACTCGACCTAGCGGGAGATCACAATGAGCAGTTCTTC
TRBV5-1	TRBJ1-4	few	NA	CASSRTATNEKLFF	TGCGCCAGCAGCCGGACAGCAACTAATGAAAAACTGTTTTTT
TRBV2	TRBJ1-1	NA	NA	CASNVSPGYEAFF	TGTGCCAGCAATGTTTCCCCAGGGTATGAAGCTTTCTTT
TRBV10-3	TRBJ1-5	NA	NA	CAISEETLNQPQHF	TGTGCCATCAGTGAAGAGACCCTCAATCAGCCCCAGCATTTT
TRBV7-2	TRBJ1-2	NA	NA	CASSLEVGVYGYTF	TGTGCCAGCAGCTTAGAAGTAGGGGTTTATGGCTACACCTTC
TRBV6-5	TRBJ2-4	NA	NA	CALGEYAENIQYF	TGTGCCCTCGGAGAGTATGCGGAAAACATTCAGTACTTC
TRBV19	TRBJ2-7	NA	NA	CASSINQGWGEQYF	TGTGCCAGTAGTATCAACCAAGGCTGGGGCGAGCAGTACTTC
TRBV5-4	TRBJ1-4	few	NA	CASSKQSQGTNEKLFF	TGTGCCAGCAGCAAGCAATCACAGGGAACTAATGAAAAACTGTTTTTT
TRBV7-9	TRBJ2-1	NA	TRBD2	CASSLTSGYNEQFF	TGTGCCAGCAGCTTAACTAGCGGGTACAATGAGCAGTTCTTC
TRBV3-1/TRBV3-2	TRBJ2-2	NA	TRBD2	CASSPLAGAWNTGELFF	TGTGCCAGCAGCCCGTTAGCGGGGGCCTGGAACACCGGGGAGCTGTTTTTT
TRBV12-3/TRBV12-4	TRBJ2-4	NA	NA	CASSPDRKRIQYF	TGTGCCAGCAGTCCCGACAGGAAACGAATTCAGTACTTC
TRBV18	TRBJ1-2	NA	TRBD1	CASSPTQTLGTGTSNYGYTF	TGTGCCAGCTCGCCCACCCAAACTCTGGGGACAGGGACATCTAACTATGGCTACACCTTC
TRBV5-4	TRBJ2-7	NA	NA	CASSLFGTTSYEQYF	TGTGCCAGCAGCTTGTTCGGGACCACCTCCTACGAGCAGTACTTC
TRBV5-4	TRBJ2-3	NA	NA	CASIENPGASDTQYF	TGTGCCAGCATAGAAAATCCGGGAGCTTCAGATACGCAGTATTTT
TRBV9	TRBJ1-2	NA	TRBD1	CASSVTGTGGSGYTF	TGTGCCAGCAGCGTAACCGGGACAGGGGGCAGTGGCTACACCTTC
TRBV12-3/TRBV12-4	TRBJ1-2	NA	NA	CASKDINGDGYTF	TGTGCCAGCAAGGACATAAACGGCGATGGCTACACCTTC
TRBV18	TRBJ2-2	NA	NA	CASSQQITGELFF	TGTGCCAGCTCACAACAGATCACCGGGGAGCTGTTTTTT
TRBV7-9	TRBJ2-4	NA	NA	CASSSGGGIQYF	TGTGCCAGCAGCTCCGGGGGCGGCATTCAGTACTTC
TRBV7-8	TRBJ2-3	NA	NA	CASSLRAVRPGDTQYF	TGTGCCAGCAGCTTACGAGCCGTACGTCCAGGGGATACGCAGTATTTT
TRBV27	TRBJ1-2	NA	NA	CASSARGSGYGYTF	TGTGCCAGCAGTGCCCGCGGCTCTGGTTATGGCTACACCTTC
TRBV7-2	TRBJ2-7	NA	NA	CASSPDLNVLEQYF	TGTGCCAGCAGTCCCGACCTAAATGTTCTCGAGCAGTACTTC
TRBV4-2	TRBJ2-1	few	TRBD2	CASSQASGAIGYNEQFF	TGTGCCAGCAGCCAGGCTAGCGGGGCCATAGGCTACAATGAGCAGTTCTTC
TRBV15	TRBJ2-2	NA	TRBD2	CATSRDPMKRGGAGELFF	TGTGCCACCAGCAGAGATCCCATGAAGCGGGGGGGCGCCGGGGAGCTGTTTTTT
TRBV27	TRBJ2-1	NA	NA	CASSLKSESNEQFF	TGTGCCAGCAGTTTGAAATCGGAGTCGAATGAGCAGTTCTTC
TRBV28	TRBJ2-5	once	NA	CASSFLAGGSETQYF	NA
TRBV24-1	TRBJ2-7	NA	TRBD2	CATSDLEGGRDPGLGEQYF	TGTGCCACCAGTGATTTGGAGGGCGGGAGGGACCCCGGGTTGGGCGAGCAGTACTTC
TRBV7-3	TRBJ2-5	NA	TRBD1	CASSSDRAGTQYF	TGTGCCAGCAGCTCTGACAGGGCCGGGACCCAGTACTTC
TRBV5-1	TRBJ1-6	NA	NA	CASSLEQAQNSPLHF	TGCGCCAGCAGCTTGGAACAGGCCCAAAATTCACCCCTCCACTTT
TRBV6-5	TRBJ1-1	NA	NA	CASSYSQMNTEAFF	TGTGCCAGCAGTTACTCCCAGATGAACACTGAAGCTTTCTTT
TRBV3-1/TRBV3-2	TRBJ2-3	once	TRBD2	CASSQRASGSTDTQYF	TGTGCCAGCAGCCAAAGGGCTAGCGGTAGCACAGATACGCAGTATTTT
TRBV2	TRBJ2-7	NA	TRBD1	CASRGTVAYEQYF	TGTGCCAGCAGGGGGACAGTCGCCTACGAGCAGTACTTC
TRBV18	TRBJ2-2	NA	TRBD1	CASSTGTGWSTGELFF	TGTGCCAGCTCCACAGGGACAGGGTGGAGCACCGGGGAGCTGTTTTTT
TRBV11-2	TRBJ2-7	NA	TRBD1	CASSLEGGDRGYYEQYF	TGTGCCAGCAGCTTAGAAGGAGGGGACAGGGGATACTACGAGCAGTACTTC
TRBV5-1	TRBJ1-1	NA	NA	CASSFKGGSNTEAFF	TGCGCCAGCAGCTTTAAAGGGGGGAGTAACACTGAAGCTTTCTTT
TRBV11-2	TRBJ2-3	NA	TRBD2	CASSLGGAGGSTDTQYF	TGTGCCAGCAGCTTAGGAGGCGCGGGGGGGAGCACAGATACGCAGTATTTT
TRBV6-5	TRBJ2-1	NA	NA	CASMDINEQFF	TGTGCCAGCATGGACATCAATGAGCAGTTCTTC
TRBV6-5	TRBJ2-3	NA	NA	CASSARRGTDTQYF	TGTGCCAGCAGCGCACGGAGAGGGACAGATACGCAGTATTTT
TRBV15	TRBJ1-5	NA	NA	CATSRDRYQPQHF	TGTGCCACCAGCAGAGATCGGTACCAGCCCCAGCATTTT
TRBV7-9	TRBJ1-2	once	NA	CASSRSSGGVYGYTF	TGTGCCAGCAGTCGTAGTTCCGGGGGGGTCTATGGCTACACCTTC
TRBV27	TRBJ1-6	once	NA	CASSLVNSPLHF	TGTGCCAGCAGTTTGGTTAATTCACCCCTCCACTTT
TRBV11-3	TRBJ1-1	NA	NA	CASSLVGLSEAFF	TGTGCCAGCAGCTTAGTCGGGCTATCTGAAGCTTTCTTT
TRBV5-1	TRBJ1-5	few	NA	CASSSGESNQPQHF	TGCGCCAGCAGCAGCGGGGAATCCAATCAGCCCCAGCATTTT
TRBV12-3/TRBV12-4	TRBJ1-1	NA	TRBD1	CASSLSDRAEAFF	TGTGCCAGCAGTCTCTCGGACAGGGCTGAGGCTTTCTTT
TRBV5-1	TRBJ1-1	NA	TRBD1	CASSLAGGAFNTEAFF	TGCGCCAGCAGCTTGGCAGGGGGCGCATTTAACACTGAAGCTTTCTTT
TRBV6-5	TRBJ2-7	NA	NA	CASSYSPDHVYEQYF	TGTGCCAGCAGTTACTCGCCGGATCACGTCTACGAGCAGTACTTC